This T cell receptor beta chain comes out of a study of T-cell reconstitution after alpha-beta-depleted transplantation in children (dated by TCRdb to 2015 to 2016). For context, the study as a whole: T-cell immune reconstitution after TCRalphabeta/CD19-depleted allogeneic hematopoietic cell transplantation in children was quantitatively tracked in the study by means of TCR repertoire profiling.

This clonotype has ten or more counts. What antigen it recognizes has not been identified. No per-base quality is available; no much larger clone lies one base away. The CDR3 runs 17 amino acids, cysteine and phenylalanine included. CDR3 DNA only is kept here, 51 bases in frame from base 1. Unmatched junction bases come to 12, with V trimmed by 3 bases and J by 8 bases. In the germline V gene (reference sequence), CDR1 corresponds to MNHEY and CDR2 to SMNVEV. Libraries came from PCR. TCRdb records Illumina HiSeq 2500 as the sequencer. To normalize quantification of the TCRbeta repertoire, the TCR libraries were built with molecular barcoding that relied on unique molecular identifiers. TCRdb ran its own pipeline on the public reads, namely fastp trimming at Q25 and MiXCR clone calling, and kept in-frame beta chains. Here each entry gathers all rows of one CDR3 protein and keeps the most common genes and DNA. This sample comprises a few hundred thousand distinct CDR3 sequences, more than 7.5% of them detected only once. The ten largest clones take up about 5% of the sample.

The TCR sequence derives from a human donor who donated a stem cell graft to a child with SCID. Sequenced material: PBMCs from the stem cell graft donor, taken from the stem cell graft. This chain joins TRBV27 to TRBJ2-1, and 11 junction bases match TRBD2. The DNA sequence is as follows: TGTGCCAGCAGTTTCCGCTCTCTAGCGGGGGGCCGTGATGAGCAGTTCTTC. Translated, this gives CASSFRSLAGGRDEQFF.